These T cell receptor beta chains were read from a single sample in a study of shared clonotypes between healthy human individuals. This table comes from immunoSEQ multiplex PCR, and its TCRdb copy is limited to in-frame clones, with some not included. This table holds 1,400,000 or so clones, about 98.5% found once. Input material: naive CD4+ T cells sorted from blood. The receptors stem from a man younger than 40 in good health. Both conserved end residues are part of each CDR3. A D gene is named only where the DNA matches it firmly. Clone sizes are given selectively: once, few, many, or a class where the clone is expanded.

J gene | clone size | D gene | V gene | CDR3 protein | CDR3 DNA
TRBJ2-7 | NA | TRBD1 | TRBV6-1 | CASSEAGQGESYEQYF | TGTGCCAGCAGTGAAGCCGGACAGGGAGAATCCTACGAGCAGTACTTC
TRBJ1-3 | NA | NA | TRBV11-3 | CASSAKRGNTIYF | TGTGCCAGCAGCGCCAAGAGGGGAAACACCATATATTTT
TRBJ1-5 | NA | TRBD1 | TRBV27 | CASSGTGGGNQPQHF | TGTGCCAGCAGTGGGACAGGGGGCGGCAATCAGCCCCAGCATTTT
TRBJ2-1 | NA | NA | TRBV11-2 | CASSLRSAPVYNEQFF | TGTGCCAGCAGCTTACGGTCAGCACCGGTTTACAATGAGCAGTTCTTC
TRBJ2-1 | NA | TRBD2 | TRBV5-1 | CASSFGLAGGAGSEQFF | TGCGCCAGCAGCTTCGGACTAGCGGGAGGTGCGGGAAGTGAGCAGTTCTTC
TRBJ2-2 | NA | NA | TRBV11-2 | CASSPPRNTGELFF | TGTGCCAGCAGCCCCCCTCGAAACACCGGGGAGCTGTTTTTT
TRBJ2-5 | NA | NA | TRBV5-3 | CARSSGTTGFVETQYF | TGTGCCAGAAGCAGCGGCACCACAGGGTTTGTAGAGACCCAGTACTTC
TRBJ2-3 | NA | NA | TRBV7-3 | CASGPSADTQYF | TGTGCCAGCGGACCTAGCGCAGATACGCAGTATTTT
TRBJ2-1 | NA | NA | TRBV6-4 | CASRLHSAGEVAYNEQFF | TGTGCCAGCAGACTACACTCAGCAGGGGAAGTGGCTTACAATGAGCAGTTCTTC
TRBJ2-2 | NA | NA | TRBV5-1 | CASSRLPDFSYTGELFF | TGCGCCAGCAGCCGACTACCCGACTTCAGCTACACCGGGGAGCTGTTTTTT
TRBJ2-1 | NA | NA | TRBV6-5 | CASSTRDQFDEQFF | TGTGCCAGCAGTACTAGGGACCAGTTCGATGAGCAGTTCTTC
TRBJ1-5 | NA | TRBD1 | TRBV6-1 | CASRGDRYSNQPQHF | TGTGCCAGCAGGGGGGACAGATATAGCAATCAGCCCCAGCATTTT
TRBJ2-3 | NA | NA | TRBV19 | CASSIGGPDTDTQYF | TGTGCCAGTAGTATTGGGGGCCCAGACACAGATACGCAGTATTTT
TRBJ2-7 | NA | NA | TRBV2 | CASSAYYEQYF | TGTGCCAGCAGTGCCTATTACGAGCAGTACTTC
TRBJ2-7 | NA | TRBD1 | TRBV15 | CATSSNQGQPAYEQYF | TGTGCCACCAGCAGTAACCAGGGACAGCCAGCCTACGAGCAGTACTTC
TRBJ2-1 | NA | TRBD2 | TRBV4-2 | CASRSAGTINEQFF | TGTGCCAGCCGCTCCGCCGGGACTATTAATGAGCAGTTCTTC
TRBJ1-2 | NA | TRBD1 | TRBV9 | CASSEEGQGALYGYTF | TGTGCCAGCAGCGAAGAGGGACAGGGGGCTCTCTATGGCTACACCTTC
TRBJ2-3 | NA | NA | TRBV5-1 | CASSSIERGDTQYF | TGCGCCAGCAGCTCTATCGAGAGGGGGGATACGCAGTATTTT
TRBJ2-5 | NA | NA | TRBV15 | CATSPRGFETQYF | TGTGCCACCAGCCCCCGAGGGTTCGAGACCCAGTACTTC
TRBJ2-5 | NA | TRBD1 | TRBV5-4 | CASSPGTGLWETQYF | TGTGCCAGCAGCCCCGGGACAGGGCTTTGGGAGACCCAGTACTTC
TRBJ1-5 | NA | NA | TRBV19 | CASSIDSGTNQPQHF | TGTGCCAGTAGTATAGACTCCGGGACAAATCAGCCCCAGCATTTT
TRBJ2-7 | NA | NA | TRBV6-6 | CASSLDWTSYEQYF | TGTGCCAGCAGTCTTGACTGGACCTCCTACGAGCAGTACTTC
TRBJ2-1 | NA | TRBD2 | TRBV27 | CASSWSVRERTYNEQFF | TGTGCCAGCAGTTGGTCGGTGCGGGAGAGGACTTACAATGAGCAGTTCTTC
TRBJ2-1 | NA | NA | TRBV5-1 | CASSSSNEQFF | TGCGCCAGCAGCTCAAGCAATGAGCAGTTCTTC
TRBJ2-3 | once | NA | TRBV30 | CAWRSGYTDTQYF | TGTGCCTGGAGAAGCGGATACACAGATACGCAGTATTTT
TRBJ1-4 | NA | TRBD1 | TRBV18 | CATAQGATDEKLFF | TGTGCCACCGCTCAGGGGGCGACGGATGAAAAACTGTTTTTT
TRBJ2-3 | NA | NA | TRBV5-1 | CASSDSVTSTDTQYF | TGCGCCAGCAGCGATAGCGTTACTAGCACAGATACGCAGTATTTT
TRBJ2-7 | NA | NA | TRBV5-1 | CASSLARGLHSGNYEQYF | TGCGCCAGCAGCTTGGCCCGTGGATTGCATTCAGGGAACTACGAGCAGTACTTC
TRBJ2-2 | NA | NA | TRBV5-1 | CASSLMTNTGELFF | TGCGCCAGCAGCTTGATGACGAACACCGGGGAGCTGTTTTTT
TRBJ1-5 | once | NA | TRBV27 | CASQGRNQPQHF | TGTGCCTCCCAGGGACGCAATCAGCCCCAGCATTTT
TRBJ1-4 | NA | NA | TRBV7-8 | CASSTSRTTNEKLFF | TGTGCCAGCAGCACATCCAGGACAACTAATGAAAAACTGTTTTTT
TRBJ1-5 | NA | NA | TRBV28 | CASKGQMNQPQHF | TGTGCCAGCAAAGGACAGATGAATCAGCCCCAGCATTTT
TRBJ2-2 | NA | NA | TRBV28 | CATLEGVAGELFF | TGTGCCACCCTCGAAGGGGTTGCCGGGGAGCTGTTTTTT